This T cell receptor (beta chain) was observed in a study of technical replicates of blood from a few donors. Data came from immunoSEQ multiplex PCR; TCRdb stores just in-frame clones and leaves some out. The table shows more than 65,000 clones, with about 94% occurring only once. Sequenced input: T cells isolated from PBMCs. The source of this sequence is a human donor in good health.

This chain's CDR3 is CASSSPGTGVNTGELFF. In DNA, the CDR3 is TGTGCCAGCAGCTCCCCAGGGACAGGGGTAAACACCGGGGAGCTGTTTTTT. The chain uses TRBV4-2 and TRBJ2-2; 10 bases map to TRBD1. Germline-derived CDR1 and CDR2 are LGHNA and YNFKEQ. The V segment lost 5 bases and the J segment 2 bases; nucleotides outside the gene matches: 8. There are 17 residues in the CDR3.